A single sample gave rise to the 29 T cell receptor beta chains below, sequenced in a study of blood T cell repertoires in COVID-19. Profiled with immunoSEQ multiplex PCR; TCRdb holds only in-frame clones, not every one. Of around 150,000 clones in the sample, just over 85% were seen once. Sequencing used peripheral blood. The source is a man aged 65-85 years with acute or convalescent COVID-19.

In this sample, this clone turned up once. J is TRBJ1-5 and V is TRBV6-5, with TRBD1 matching 7 bases. CDR1 and CDR2 (germline): MNHEY, SVGAGI. This CDR3 contains 15 residues. V lost 0 bases, J lost 5 bases, and 4 bases stayed unmatched. As DNA, the CDR3 is TGTGCCAGCAGTTACTCCGGACAGGCGGATCAGCCCCAGCATTTT. It yields the protein CASSYSGQADQPQHF.

The sample holds one count of this clone. The rearrangement joins TRBV4-2 to TRBJ1-4; TRBD1 might be the D (5 bases). Germline CDR1 is LGHNA and CDR2 is YNFKEQ. This CDR3 comprises 15 residues. V was cut by 4 bases and J by 8 bases, with 17 bases left in between. CDR3 sequence: CASSPIGGEREKLFF. For the CDR3, the DNA is TGTGCCAGCAGCCCCATTGGGGGGGAACGGGAAAAACTGTTTTTT.

The chain links TRBV7-8 to TRBJ2-2; D may be TRBD2 (5 bases). This CDR3 region has 14 residues. From germline, CDR1 is SGHVS and CDR2 FQNEAQ. V gave up 5 bases and J gave up 7 bases, with 14 bases separating them. The CDR3 is CASSPPRGIGELFF. CDR3 DNA: TGTGCCAGCAGCCCCCCCCGGGGTATCGGGGAGCTGTTTTTT.

This clone appeared a single time. The chain joins TRBV18 to TRBJ2-7; D not resolved. The germline V gene has CDR1 KGHSH and CDR2 LQKENI. The CDR3 has 17 residues. V dropped 0 bases and J dropped 6 bases, with 21 bases sitting between them. Here the CDR3 DNA reads TGTGCCAGCTCACCACCGGATCGGGTTTTCCCCCTAGGCGAGCAGTACTTC. It encodes CASSPPDRVFPLGEQYF.

The J gene is TRBJ2-7, the V gene TRBV5-6; a possible D gene is TRBD2 (6 bases). CDR1 SGHDT and CDR2 YYEEEE come from the germline V gene. The CDR3 is 14 amino acids. V was shortened by 4 bases and J by 2 bases, with 13 bases between the two germline ends. DNA for the CDR3: TGTGCCAGCAGCCTCCGGGACTCAACCTACGAGCAGTACTTC. Its translation is CASSLRDSTYEQYF.

J is TRBJ1-6 and V is TRBV6-5, with 9 bases matching TRBD1. The CDR3 extends over 13 amino acids. Trimming took 6 bases from V and 9 from J; bases not matched to a gene: 3. Per germline, CDR1 MNHEY and CDR2 SVGAGI. CDR3 amino acids: CASSGTGSSPLHF. DNA for the CDR3: TGTGCCAGCAGCGGGACAGGGAGTTCACCCCTCCACTTT.

This clone was observed once. The CDR3 DNA sequence: TGTGCCAGTAGTAGAACAGGGGGCGCGGTATATGGCTACACCTTC. Translated: CASSRTGGAVYGYTF. The V call is TRBV19, the J call TRBJ1-2; 9 bases align to TRBD1. With V trimmed by 4 bases and J by 5 bases, 8 bases remained unmatched. CDR3 size: 15 residues. Germline assignment: CDR1 LNHDA and CDR2 SQIVND (reference sequence). The whole variable domain, filled in from reference TRBV19 and TRBJ1-2, reads DGGITQSPKYLFRKEGQNVTLSCEQNLNHDAMYWYRQDPGQGLRLIYYSQIVNDFQKGDIAEGYSVSREKKESFPLTVTSAQKNPTAFYLCASSRTGGAVYGYTFGSGTRLTVV.

This chain connects TRBV5-1 to TRBJ2-1; TRBD1 matches 7 bases. The CDR3 contains 14 residues. Germline lookup yields CDR1 SGHRS and CDR2 YFSETQ. With 0 bases clipped from V and 4 bases from J, the junction kept 1 base outside the gene matches. CDR3 in DNA: TGCGCCAGCAGCTTGGGACAGGGTTACAATGAGCAGTTCTTC. It translates to CASSLGQGYNEQFF.

The chain carries TRBV19 and TRBJ2-5; TRBD1 aligns across 10 bases. From germline, CDR1 is LNHDA and CDR2 SQIVND (reference sequence). The trim removed 5 bases at V and 5 bases at J, leaving 2 bases unmatched. The CDR3 is 13 amino acids. CDR3 nucleotides: TGTGCCAGTAGTGGGACAGGGGTGGAGACCCAGTACTTC. This sequence encodes CASSGTGVETQYF.

V is TRBV24-1 and J is TRBJ2-3, with TRBD2 as a possible D gene (5 bases). V shed 6 bases and J shed 3 bases, with 15 bases lying between them. In germline, CDR1 is KGHDR, CDR2 SFDVKD. The CDR3 covers 15 residues. CDR3 loop: CATSNGELLTDTQYF. In DNA form, the CDR3 reads TGTGCCACCAGTAACGGGGAGTTATTAACAGATACGCAGTATTTT.

The chain carries TRBV5-4 and TRBJ2-7; D is perhaps TRBD2 (5 bases). The ends were cut back, 0 bases at V and 4 bases at J, with 8 bases in the middle. Germline loops: CDR1 SGHNT, CDR2 YYREEE (reference sequence). The CDR3 consists of 13 residues. The CDR3 DNA sequence: TGTGCCAGCAGCTTGGGACTAACTTACGAGCAGTACTTC. It is translated as CASSLGLTYEQYF.

The V call is TRBV5-1, the J call TRBJ2-1; D is ambiguous. The CDR3 is 15 amino acids. Between the trimmed V and J ends, which lost 6 bases and 2 bases, there was a span of 15 bases. CDR1 SGHRS and CDR2 YFSETQ come from the germline V gene. The CDR3 loop reads CASIFPPPAYNEQFF. The DNA for the CDR3 is TGCGCCAGCATCTTCCCCCCCCCTGCCTACAATGAGCAGTTCTTC.

The chain combines TRBV2 with TRBJ1-2; 7 bases are a match to TRBD1. The CDR3 length is 14 residues. Germline V gene data show CDR1 as SNHLY and CDR2 as FYNNEI. With 6 bases clipped from V and 4 bases from J, the junction kept 8 bases outside the gene matches. The CDR3 DNA reads as TGTGCCAGCAGGGTGGGGGACAGTAGCTATGGCTACACCTTC. Protein sequence: CASRVGDSSYGYTF.

This chain uses TRBV30 with TRBJ2-4; TRBD2 matches at 7 bases. The ends lost 5 bases at V and 5 bases at J; junction bases unmatched: 6. The CDR3 consists of 13 residues. In germline, CDR1 is GTSNPN, CDR2 SVGIG (reference sequence). This chain's CDR3 is CAWRLAVENIQYF. CDR3 DNA sequence: TGTGCCTGGCGGCTAGCGGTAGAAAACATTCAGTACTTC.

The chain is built from TRBV4-1 and TRBJ2-1; the D gene is possibly TRBD1 (6 bases). CDR3 length: 17 residues. Trimming pared 4 bases from V and 5 bases from J, leaving 21 bases between. Germline CDR1 and CDR2: MGHRA and YSYEKL. The CDR3 nucleotides are TGCGCCAGCAGCCCCCATCCCGCAGGGGCTGGGAACAATGAGCAGTTCTTC. It is translated as CASSPHPAGAGNNEQFF.

A note on this clone: An end of the junction differs from the germline gene, which may be a read error. This sequence joins TRBV7-7 and TRBJ2-5; TRBD2 matches 13 bases. Germline CDR1 and CDR2: SSHAT and FNYEAQ (reference sequence). The CDR3 spans 17 residues. The chain's CDR3 is CASSLGGGLAGQETQYF. CDR3 DNA sequence: TGTGCTAGCAGCTTAGGTGGGGGACTAGCGGGACAAGAGACCCAGTACTTC.

The CDR3 protein is CATSRGRNTEAFF. CDR3 DNA: TGTGCCACCAGCAGAGGGAGGAACACTGAAGCTTTCTTT. This chain links TRBV15 with TRBJ1-1; D is unclear. Trimming shortened V by 1 base and J by 1 base, and 4 bases separated the two germline ends. The germline V gene has CDR1 LNHNV and CDR2 YYDKDF (reference sequence). The CDR3 has 13 amino acids.

The chain joins TRBV11-3 to TRBJ2-7; weak D call: TRBD2 (6 bases). The CDR3 is 15 residues long. V was cut by 1 base and J by 3 bases, with 13 bases left in between. From germline, CDR1 is SGHNT and CDR2 YENEEA. For the CDR3, the DNA is TGTGCCAGCAGCTTAGGGCCACAGGACTACTACGAGCAGTACTTC. Translation: CASSLGPQDYYEQYF.

A single count supports this clone. This rearrangement joins TRBV19 to TRBJ1-2, with 7 bases identical to TRBD1. Losses at the gene ends were 2 bases for V and 3 bases for J; bases not matched to a gene: 9. The CDR3 has 16 amino acids. Looked up from germline, CDR1 is LNHDA and CDR2 is SQIVND (reference sequence). CDR3 amino acids: CASSIRGDSPYYGYTF. The CDR3 nucleotides read TGTGCCAGTAGTATACGTGGGGACAGCCCTTACTATGGCTACACCTTC.

This clone was recorded only once. The V gene is TRBV6-1, the J gene TRBJ2-7, with TRBD2 matching 12 bases. Germline assignment: CDR1 MNHNS and CDR2 SASEGT. The V gene end was trimmed by 3 bases and the J gene end by 4 bases; junction bases not matched to a gene: 4. CDR3 length equals 15 residues. The CDR3 region is CASSDGLAGGYEQYF. The CDR3 DNA sequence: TGTGCCAGCAGTGATGGTCTAGCGGGAGGGTACGAGCAGTACTTC.

This CDR3 is CASSQPTTSGTGELFF. Written as DNA, the CDR3 is TGCGCCAGCAGCCAACCAACCACTAGCGGCACCGGGGAGCTGTTTTTT. This chain joins TRBV4-1 and TRBJ2-2; 8 bases are a match to TRBD2. This CDR3 contains 16 residues. Trimming removed 2 bases from V and 4 bases from J; junction bases left unmatched: 6. Germline CDR1 reads MGHRA; CDR2 reads YSYEKL.

This chain uses TRBV6-2 or TRBV6-3 with TRBJ2-7; TRBD2 aligns across 10 bases. The CDR3 is made up of 16 amino acids. The germline V gene has CDR1 MNHEY and CDR2 SVGEGT. Losses at the gene ends were 2 bases for V and 0 bases for J; bases not matched to a gene: 4. The CDR3 region has the DNA TGTGCCAGCAGTTACCCACTAGCGGGGTTCTCCTACGAGCAGTACTTC. Translating gives CASSYPLAGFSYEQYF.

The chain uses TRBV2 and TRBJ2-3; TRBD2 aligns across 9 bases. The CDR3 contains 15 residues. The trim removed 8 bases at V and 3 bases at J, leaving 9 bases unmatched. CDR1 SNHLY and CDR2 FYNNEI come from the germline V gene. This chain's CDR3 is CASLFVGLATDTQYF. CDR3 coding DNA: TGTGCCAGCCTATTCGTGGGACTAGCAACAGATACGCAGTATTTT.

V usage is TRBV5-4 and J usage is TRBJ2-1; D remains ambiguous. Germline loops: CDR1 SGHNT, CDR2 YYREEE (reference sequence). V lost 0 bases and J lost 9, with 7 bases in between. This CDR3 is built from 12 residues. The CDR3 sequence is CASSLETGEQFF. The DNA for the CDR3 is TGTGCCAGCAGCTTGGAAACGGGTGAGCAGTTCTTC.

The rearrangement uses TRBV20-1 and TRBJ2-7, with 10 bases that match TRBD2. With 3 bases clipped from V and 7 bases from J, the junction kept 12 bases outside the gene matches. CDR1 is DFQATT, CDR2 SNEGSKA, per germline (reference sequence). This CDR3 contains 15 residues. The CDR3 coding sequence is TGCAGTGCTAGTGGGAGCGGGAGGGCCGGTGGAGAGCAGTACTTC. It encodes CSASGSGRAGGEQYF.

J is TRBJ2-7 and V is TRBV28, with TRBD2 identical over 8 bases. Trimming cost V 3 bases and J 1 base; bases outside gene matches: 5. CDR3 length: 15 residues. Looked up from germline, CDR1 is MDHEN and CDR2 is SYDVKM. CDR3 DNA: TGTGCCAGCAGTTTGAGCGGGGGTCCTTCCTACGAGCAGTACTTC. This encodes CASSLSGGPSYEQYF. The full variable domain, its missing parts supplied by reference TRBV28 and TRBJ2-7, is DVKVTQSSRYLVKRTGEKVFLECVQDMDHENMFWYRQDPGLGLRLIYFSYDVKMKEKGDIPEGYSVSREKKERFSLILESASTNQTSMYLCASSLSGGPSYEQYFGPGTRLTVT.

In its sample, this clone was seen once. In DNA form, the CDR3 reads TGTGCCAGCAGCTCCAGACTAGCGGACTACAATGAGCAGTTCTTC. Residues: CASSSRLADYNEQFF. The chain recombines TRBV7-3 with TRBJ2-1, with TRBD2 identical over 9 bases. Trimming took 4 bases from V and 3 from J; bases not matched to a gene: 4. The CDR3 sequence is 15 residues long. Germline V gene data show CDR1 as SGHTA and CDR2 as FQGTGA. The entire variable domain, with the rest obtained from reference TRBV7-3 and TRBJ2-1, is as follows: GAGVSQTPSNKVTEKGKYVELRCDPISGHTALYWYRQSLGQGPEFLIYFQGTGAADDSGLPNDRFFAVRPEGSVSTLKIQRTERGDSAVYLCASSSRLADYNEQFFGPGTRLTVL.

This clone appeared a few times. This chain joins TRBV19 and TRBJ1-1; no clear D. The CDR3 runs to 16 residues. Germline V CDR1 and CDR2: LNHDA, SQIVND (reference sequence). Trimming removed 3 bases at V and 1 base at J, with 15 bases between. CDR3 sequence reads: CASSIGGGRGNTEAFF. As DNA, the CDR3 is TGTGCCAGTAGTATCGGAGGAGGCAGAGGGAACACTGAAGCTTTCTTT.

The chain couples TRBV18 to TRBJ2-1, with a weak D call TRBD2 (5 bases). The CDR3 loop spans 13 amino acids. V lost 6 bases and J 5 bases, leaving 11 bases between the germline ends. Per germline, CDR1 KGHSH and CDR2 LQKENI. CDR3 in amino acids: CASSRLTDNEQFF. The DNA for the CDR3 is TGTGCCAGCTCGCGACTAACAGACAATGAGCAGTTCTTC.